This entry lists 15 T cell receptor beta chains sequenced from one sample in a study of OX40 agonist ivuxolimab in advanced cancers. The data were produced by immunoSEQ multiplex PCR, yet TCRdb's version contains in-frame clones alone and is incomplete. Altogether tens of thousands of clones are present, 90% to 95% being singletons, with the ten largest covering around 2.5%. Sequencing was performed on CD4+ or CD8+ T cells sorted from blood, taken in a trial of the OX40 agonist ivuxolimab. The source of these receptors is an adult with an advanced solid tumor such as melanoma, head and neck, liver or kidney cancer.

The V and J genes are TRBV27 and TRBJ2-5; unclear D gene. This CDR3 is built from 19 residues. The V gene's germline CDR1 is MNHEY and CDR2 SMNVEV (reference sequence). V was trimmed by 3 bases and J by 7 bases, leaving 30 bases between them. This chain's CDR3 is CASSFKFDLLHGPGGTQYF. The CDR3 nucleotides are TGTGCCAGCAGTTTTAAGTTCGACTTGCTTCACGGTCCAGGTGGGACCCAGTACTTC.

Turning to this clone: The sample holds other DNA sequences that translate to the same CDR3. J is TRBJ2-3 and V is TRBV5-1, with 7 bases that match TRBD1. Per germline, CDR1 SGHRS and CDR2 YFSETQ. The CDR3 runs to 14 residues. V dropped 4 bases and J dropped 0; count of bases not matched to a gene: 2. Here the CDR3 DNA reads TGCGCCAGCAGCCCGGGACAGAGCACAGATACGCAGTATTTT. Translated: CASSPGQSTDTQYF.

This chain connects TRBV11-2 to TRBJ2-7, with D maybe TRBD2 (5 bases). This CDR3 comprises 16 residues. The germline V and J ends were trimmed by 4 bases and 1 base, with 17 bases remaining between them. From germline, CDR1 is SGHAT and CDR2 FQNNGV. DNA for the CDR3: TGTGCCAGCAGCTCGGATTTTGGTTCGGGATCCTACGAGCAGTACTTC. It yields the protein CASSSDFGSGSYEQYF.

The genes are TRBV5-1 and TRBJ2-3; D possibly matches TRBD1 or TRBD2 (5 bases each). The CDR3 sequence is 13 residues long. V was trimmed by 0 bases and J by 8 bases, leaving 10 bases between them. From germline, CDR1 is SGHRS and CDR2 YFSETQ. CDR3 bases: TGCGCCAGCAGCTTGGACGGGACGGGTACGCAGTATTTT. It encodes CASSLDGTGTQYF. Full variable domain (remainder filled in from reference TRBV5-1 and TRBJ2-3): KAGVTQTPRYLIKTRGQQVTLSCSPISGHRSVSWYQQTPGQGLQFLFEYFSETQRNKGNFPGRFSGRQFSNSRSEMNVSTLELGDSALYLCASSLDGTGTQYFGPGTRLTVL.

The CDR3 spells CAIRPGRQARNSTDTQYF. CDR3 nucleotide sequence: TGTGCCATCCGCCCAGGGCGGCAGGCCCGTAATAGCACAGATACGCAGTATTTT. This chain joins TRBV10-3 and TRBJ2-3; TRBD1 might be the D (5 bases). CDR1 and CDR2 (germline): ENHRY, SYGVKD. The CDR3 loop spans 18 amino acids. Trimming removed 8 bases at V and 0 bases at J, with 24 bases between.

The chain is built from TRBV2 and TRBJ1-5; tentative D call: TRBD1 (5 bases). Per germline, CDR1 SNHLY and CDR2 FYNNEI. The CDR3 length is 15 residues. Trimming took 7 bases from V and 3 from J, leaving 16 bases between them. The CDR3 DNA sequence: TGTGCCAGCACCCGGGGGGTCCGCCTCAATCAGCCCCAGCATTTT. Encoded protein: CASTRGVRLNQPQHF.

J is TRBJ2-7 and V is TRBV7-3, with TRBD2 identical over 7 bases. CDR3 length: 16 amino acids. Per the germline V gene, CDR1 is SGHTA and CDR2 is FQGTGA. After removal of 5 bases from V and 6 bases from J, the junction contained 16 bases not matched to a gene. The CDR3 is CASSLAPSGIGGEQYF. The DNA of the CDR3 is TGTGCCAGCAGCCTGGCCCCTAGCGGCATTGGGGGCGAGCAGTACTTC.

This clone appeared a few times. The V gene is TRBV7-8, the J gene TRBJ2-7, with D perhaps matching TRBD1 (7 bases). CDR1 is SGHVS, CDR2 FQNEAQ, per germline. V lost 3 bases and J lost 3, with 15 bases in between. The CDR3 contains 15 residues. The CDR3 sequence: CASSFGRGQNYEQYF. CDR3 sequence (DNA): TGTGCCAGCAGCTTTGGGCGGGGACAGAACTACGAGCAGTACTTC.

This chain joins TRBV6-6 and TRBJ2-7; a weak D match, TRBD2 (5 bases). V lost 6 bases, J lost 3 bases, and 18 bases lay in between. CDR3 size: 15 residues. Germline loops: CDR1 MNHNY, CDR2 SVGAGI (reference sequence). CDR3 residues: CASRHPQRDDYEQYF. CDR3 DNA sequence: TGTGCCAGCAGGCACCCACAGAGGGATGACTACGAGCAGTACTTC.

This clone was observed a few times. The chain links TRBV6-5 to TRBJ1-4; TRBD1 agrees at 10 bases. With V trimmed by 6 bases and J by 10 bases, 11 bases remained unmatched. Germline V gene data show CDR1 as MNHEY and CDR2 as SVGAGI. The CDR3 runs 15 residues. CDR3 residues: CASSPATGTGVKLFF. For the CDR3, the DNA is TGTGCCAGCAGCCCCGCTACCGGGACAGGGGTAAAACTGTTTTTT.

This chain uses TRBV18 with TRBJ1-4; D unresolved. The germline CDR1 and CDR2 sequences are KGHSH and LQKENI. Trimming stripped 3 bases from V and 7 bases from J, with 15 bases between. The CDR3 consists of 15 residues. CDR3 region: CASSPNTDWGEKLFF. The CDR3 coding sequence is TGTGCCAGCTCACCGAACACGGACTGGGGTGAAAAACTGTTTTTT.

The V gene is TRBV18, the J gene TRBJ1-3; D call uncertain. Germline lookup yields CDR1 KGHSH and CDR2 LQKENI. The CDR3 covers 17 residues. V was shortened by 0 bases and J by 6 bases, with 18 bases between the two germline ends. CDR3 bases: TGTGCCAGCTCACCACCGGGGAAGAAATTAATGCAAAACACCATATATTTT. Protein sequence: CASSPPGKKLMQNTIYF.

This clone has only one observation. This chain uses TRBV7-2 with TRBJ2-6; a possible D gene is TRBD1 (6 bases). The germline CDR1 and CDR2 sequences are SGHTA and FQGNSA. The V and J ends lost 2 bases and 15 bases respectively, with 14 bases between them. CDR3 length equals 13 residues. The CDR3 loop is CASSLYDRGGLTF. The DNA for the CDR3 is TGTGCCAGCAGCTTATATGATCGAGGGGGCCTGACTTTC.

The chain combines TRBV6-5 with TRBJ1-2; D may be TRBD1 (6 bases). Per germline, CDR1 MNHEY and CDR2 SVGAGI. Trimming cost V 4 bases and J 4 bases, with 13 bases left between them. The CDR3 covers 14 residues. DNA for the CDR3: TGTGCCAGCAGTTCTCAGGGGTTTCTCTATGGCTACACCTTC. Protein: CASSSQGFLYGYTF.

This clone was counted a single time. In DNA form, the CDR3 reads TGTGCCAGCAGCTCCAGCGGGGTTACCTACGAGCAGTACTTC. This codes for CASSSSGVTYEQYF. This rearrangement joins TRBV7-2 to TRBJ2-7; 7 bases are a match to TRBD2. The CDR3 length is 14 residues. CDR1 and CDR2 from the germline V gene are SGHTA and FQGNSA. Trimming removed 4 bases from V and 2 bases from J; junction bases left unmatched: 5.